The present entry profiles one T cell receptor (beta chain) with its context. Total RNA extraction produced at least 5 micrograms (per sample) for the study. A second PCR, run for roughly 7 to 12 cycles, used a sample-barcoded 5' primer plus a J-beta primer mix. A single record per CDR3 protein comes from TCRdb applying MiXCR to the 5' RACE reads. The sample has more than 650,000 distinct CDR3 sequences, about 20% seen once. This entry is derived from a study of blood T cells in healthy people across ages. The CDR3 runs to 17 residues. V lost 6 bases to trimming and J lost 0 bases; unmatched junction nucleotides: 11. Germline V CDR1 and CDR2: KGHSH, LQKENI.

The sequence came from a man between 65 and 79 years old in good health. Sequencing was carried out using blood. The chain employs TRBV18 and TRBJ2-1; 7 bases are a match to TRBD1. The CDR3 spells CASSPGYRTGSYNEQFF. DNA of the CDR3: TGTGCCAGCTCCCCGGGATATCGGACAGGCTCCTACAATGAGCAGTTCTTC. The variable domain in full, completed from reference TRBV18 and TRBJ2-1, reads NAGVMQNPRHLVRRRGQEARLRCSPMKGHSHVYWYRQLPEEGLKFMVYLQKENIIDESGMPKERFSAEFPKEGPSILRIQQVVRGDSAAYFCASSPGYRTGSYNEQFFGPGTRLTVL.